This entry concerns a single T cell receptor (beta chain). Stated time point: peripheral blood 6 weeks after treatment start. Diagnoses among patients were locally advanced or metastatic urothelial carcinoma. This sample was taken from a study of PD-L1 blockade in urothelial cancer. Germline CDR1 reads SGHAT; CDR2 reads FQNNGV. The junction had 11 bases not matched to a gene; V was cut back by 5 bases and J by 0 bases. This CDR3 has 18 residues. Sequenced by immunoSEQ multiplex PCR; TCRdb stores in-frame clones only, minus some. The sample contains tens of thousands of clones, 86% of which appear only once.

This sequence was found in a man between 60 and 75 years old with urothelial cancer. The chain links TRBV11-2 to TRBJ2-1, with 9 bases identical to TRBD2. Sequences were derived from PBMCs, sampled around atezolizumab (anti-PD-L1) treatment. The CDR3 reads CASSLIAGAALSYNEQFF. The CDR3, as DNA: TGTGCCAGCAGCCTTATAGCGGGGGCCGCCCTCTCCTACAATGAGCAGTTCTTC.